This entry is about one T cell receptor (beta chain). In the original workflow: Estimation of nucleated cell counts relied on the amplification of reference gene primers. Profiling relied on immunoSEQ multiplex PCR, and the TCRdb table lists in-frame clones only, not all of them. The DNA gave D and trimming, while V, J and clone size come from that table. The sample yields approximately 94,000 clones, approximately 87% seen once. Germline V CDR1 and CDR2: LGHDT, YNNKEL (reference sequence). The V gene lost 0 bases and the J gene lost 1 base, with 7 bases spanning the gap. The CDR3 sequence is 15 residues long. The data are from a study of blood T cell repertoires in COVID-19. Study information: Samples taken during acute and convalescent COVID-19 were collected in the United States, Italy and Spain. The analysed material was cDNA or gDNA that came from T cells, B-cell-depleted T cells, or PBMCs.

The specimen sequenced was peripheral blood. The chain uses TRBV3-1 (or the pseudogene TRBV3-2) and TRBJ2-4, with D unclear. This receptor was obtained from a human donor in a cohort sampled during active COVID-19. CDR3: CASSQDSGAKNIQYF. The CDR3 region has the DNA TGTGCCAGCAGCCAAGACTCCGGGGCCAAAAACATTCAGTACTTC.